This TCR beta chain originates from a study of T cell repertoires in cytomegalovirus infection (dated by TCRdb to about 2019). Describing the broader study: The peptide stimulations were aimed at well-studied HLA-B-restricted epitopes as well as recently identified HLA-C-restricted CMV epitopes, whose presentation resists viral immunomodulation. The HLA type of each donor mattered for the analysis, because public TCR beta signatures pointed to carriage of CMV infection along with the matching HLA type.

The sequencer listed for this sample is Illumina HiSeq 1500. TCRdb took the public reads, trimmed them with fastp at Q25, ran MiXCR for clone calling and kept in-frame beta chains. Under each unique CDR3 protein, matching rows form one entry showing the most common genes and DNA. A total of about 830,000 distinct CDR3 sequences appear in this sample, 32% of them only once. 12% of the sample is in the top ten clones. What the work shows at the level of the full study, not this receptor alone: In the ex vivo response, HLA-C-restricted CMV-specific TCR beta clonotypes were dominant, and in two of eight donors the single most frequent clonotype came from this HLA-C-restricted group. Cumulative frequency of public TCR beta family members discriminated carriers of CMV infection plus the relevant HLA type in this cohort and an independent roughly 330-donor cohort.

This clonotype has a handful of counts. Its antigen is not yet known. Within one base of it there is no much larger clone, and no base qualities were kept. The label giving this sample's treatment or condition can be read as: in vitro stimulation with specific CMV peptide epitopes to enrich CMV-specific T cells. The germline V gene encodes CDR1 MDHEN and CDR2 SYDVKM. The CDR3 covers 13 residues, taking in both the cysteine and the phenylalanine. Kept here is only the CDR3 DNA, which spans 39 bases and is read in frame from base 1. V loses 6 bases of germline sequence and J loses 1 base, and the interval between the two ends is 9 bases.

The specimen comprised cultured CD8+ T cells from PBMCs, sampled from culture after CMV antigen stimulation. The TCR sequence derives from a human donor in good health (CMV status not recorded). Some clones in this sample may be carry-over from other donors' samples. The rearrangement combines TRBV28 with TRBJ1-1, with the D gene not clear enough to name. The sequenced DNA is TGTGCCAGCAGATATATACAGAACACTGAAGCTTTCTTT. Translation gives CASRYIQNTEAFF.